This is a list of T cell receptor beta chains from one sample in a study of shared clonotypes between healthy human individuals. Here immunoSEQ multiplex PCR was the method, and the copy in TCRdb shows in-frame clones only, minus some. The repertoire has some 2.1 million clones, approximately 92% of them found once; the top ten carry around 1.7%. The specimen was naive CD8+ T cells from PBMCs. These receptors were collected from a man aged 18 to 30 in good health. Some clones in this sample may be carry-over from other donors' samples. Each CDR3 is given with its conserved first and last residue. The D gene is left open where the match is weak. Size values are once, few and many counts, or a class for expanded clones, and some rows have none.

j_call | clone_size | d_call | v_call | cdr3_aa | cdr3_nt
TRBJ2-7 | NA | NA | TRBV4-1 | CASSQGERYPYEQYF | TGCGCCAGCAGCCAAGGGGAAAGATACCCCTACGAGCAGTACTTC
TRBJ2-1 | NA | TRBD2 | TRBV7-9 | CASSLAGLAGGSYNEQFF | TGTGCCAGCAGCTTAGCCGGATTAGCGGGAGGCTCCTACAATGAGCAGTTCTTC
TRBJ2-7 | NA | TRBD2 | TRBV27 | CASSSSTSGRWYEQYF | TGTGCCAGCAGTTCGTCGACTAGCGGGAGATGGTACGAGCAGTACTTC
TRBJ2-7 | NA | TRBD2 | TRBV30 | CAGGVRLTYEQYF | TGTGCCGGGGGGGTTAGGCTTACCTACGAGCAGTACTTC
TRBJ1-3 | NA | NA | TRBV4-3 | CASSQDSVLRSGNTIYF | TGCGCCAGCAGCCAAGATTCTGTACTTCGCTCTGGAAACACCATATATTTT
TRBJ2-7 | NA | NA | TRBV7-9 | CASSGMDSPESYEQYF | TGTGCCAGCAGCGGTATGGACAGTCCTGAATCCTACGAGCAGTACTTC
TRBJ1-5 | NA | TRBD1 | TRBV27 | CASSKKQGMGSNQPQHF | TGTGCCAGCAGTAAAAAACAGGGGATGGGGAGCAATCAGCCCCAGCATTTT
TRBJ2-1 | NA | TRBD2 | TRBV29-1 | CSVEPPPPGGWNEQFF | TGCAGCGTTGAACCACCCCCCCCGGGGGGTTGGAATGAGCAGTTCTTC
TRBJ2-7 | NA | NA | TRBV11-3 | CASSPRRAWPPHEQYF | TGTGCCAGCAGCCCACGTCGTGCGTGGCCGCCCCACGAGCAGTACTTC
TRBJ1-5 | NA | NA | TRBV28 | CASGIGSNQPQHF | TGTGCCAGCGGAATAGGGAGCAATCAGCCCCAGCATTTT
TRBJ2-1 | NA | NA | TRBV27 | CASSRGVKQFF | TGTGCCAGCAGTCGGGGCGTTAAGCAGTTCTTC
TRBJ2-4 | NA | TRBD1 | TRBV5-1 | CASSLLTGGAGAKNIQYF | TGCGCCAGCAGCTTGCTTACAGGGGGCGCGGGAGCCAAAAACATTCAGTACTTC
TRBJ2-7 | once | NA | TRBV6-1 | CASSTTAPLYEQYF | TGTGCCAGCAGTACCACAGCGCCCCTCTACGAGCAGTACTTC
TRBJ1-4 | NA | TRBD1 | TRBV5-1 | CASSLYGQGVSGATNEKLFF | TGCGCCAGCAGCTTGTACGGACAGGGTGTAAGTGGCGCAACTAATGAAAAACTGTTTTTT
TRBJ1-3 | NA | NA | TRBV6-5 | CASSYRGSGNTIYF | TGTGCCAGCAGTTACAGGGGTAGTGGAAACACCATATATTTT
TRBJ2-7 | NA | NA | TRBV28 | CASSGGHLSLYEQYF | TGTGCCAGCAGTGGGGGACACCTAAGTCTCTACGAGCAGTACTTC
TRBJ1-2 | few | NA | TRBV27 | CASSFGGASYGYTF | TGTGCCAGCAGTTTTGGGGGGGCGAGTTATGGCTACACCTTC
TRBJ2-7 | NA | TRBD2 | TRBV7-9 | CASSPSGLAAEQYF | TGTGCCAGCAGCCCCTCGGGACTAGCGGCCGAGCAGTACTTC
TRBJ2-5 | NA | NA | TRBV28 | CASSLVGDEETQYF | TGTGCCAGCAGTTTAGTAGGGGATGAAGAGACCCAGTACTTC
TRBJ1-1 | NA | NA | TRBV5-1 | CASSRPTGTEAFF | TGCGCCAGCAGCCGACCGACAGGCACTGAAGCTTTCTTT
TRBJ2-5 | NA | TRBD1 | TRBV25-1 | CASRDRFEETQYF | TGTGCCAGCAGGGACAGGTTCGAGGAGACCCAGTACTTC
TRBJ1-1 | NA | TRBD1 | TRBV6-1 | CASSERDRGPAEAFF | TGTGCCAGCAGTGAGAGGGACAGGGGGCCTGCTGAAGCTTTCTTT
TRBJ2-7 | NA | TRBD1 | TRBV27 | CASSILGQDEQYF | TGTGCCAGCAGTATACTCGGACAGGACGAGCAGTACTTC
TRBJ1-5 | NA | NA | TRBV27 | CASTNSMGDAKSQPQHF | TGTGCCAGCACCAATTCCATGGGGGATGCGAAAAGTCAGCCCCAGCATTTT
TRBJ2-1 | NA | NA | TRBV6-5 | CASSYSANYNEQFF | TGTGCCAGCAGTTACTCGGCCAACTACAATGAGCAGTTCTTC
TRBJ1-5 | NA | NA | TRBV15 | CATSREYSNQPQHF | TGTGCCACCAGCAGAGAATATAGCAATCAGCCCCAGCATTTT
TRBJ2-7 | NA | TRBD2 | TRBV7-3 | CASSLIAGGSNEQYF | TGTGCCAGCAGCTTAATAGCGGGAGGGTCCAACGAGCAGTACTTC
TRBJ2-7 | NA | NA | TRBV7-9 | CASSFPMDEQYF | TGTGCCAGCAGCTTCCCCATGGACGAGCAGTACTTC
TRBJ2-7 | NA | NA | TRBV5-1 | CASSLTAGFYEQYF | TGCGCCAGCAGCCTCACAGCAGGGTTTTACGAGCAGTACTTC
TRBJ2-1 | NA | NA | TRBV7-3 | CASSLLGYNEQFF | TGTGCCAGCAGCTTACTGGGGTACAATGAGCAGTTCTTC
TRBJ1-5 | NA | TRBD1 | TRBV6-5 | CASSPDRANQPQHF | TGTGCCAGCAGTCCGGACAGGGCAAATCAGCCCCAGCATTTT
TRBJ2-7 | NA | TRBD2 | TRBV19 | CASSPWGSGSNYEQYF | TGTGCCAGTAGCCCCTGGGGTAGCGGGAGTAACTACGAGCAGTACTTC
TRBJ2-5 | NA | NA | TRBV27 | CASSFETQYF | TGTGCCAGCAGTTTCGAGACCCAGTACTTC
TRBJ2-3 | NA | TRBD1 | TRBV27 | CASSWSRDRRTDTQYF | TGTGCCAGCAGTTGGTCCAGGGACAGACGCACAGATACGCAGTATTTT
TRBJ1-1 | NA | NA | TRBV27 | CASSFTGVNTEAFF | TGTGCCAGCAGCTTTACAGGCGTGAACACTGAAGCTTTCTTT
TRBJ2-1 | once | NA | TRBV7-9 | CASSSSVGAGNEQFF | TGTGCCAGCAGCAGTAGTGTGGGGGCTGGGAATGAGCAGTTCTTC
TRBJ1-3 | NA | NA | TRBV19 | CASFDRVRDRSLGGNTIYF | TGTGCCAGCTTCGACCGCGTTCGGGACCGATCTCTTGGAGGAAACACCATATATTTT